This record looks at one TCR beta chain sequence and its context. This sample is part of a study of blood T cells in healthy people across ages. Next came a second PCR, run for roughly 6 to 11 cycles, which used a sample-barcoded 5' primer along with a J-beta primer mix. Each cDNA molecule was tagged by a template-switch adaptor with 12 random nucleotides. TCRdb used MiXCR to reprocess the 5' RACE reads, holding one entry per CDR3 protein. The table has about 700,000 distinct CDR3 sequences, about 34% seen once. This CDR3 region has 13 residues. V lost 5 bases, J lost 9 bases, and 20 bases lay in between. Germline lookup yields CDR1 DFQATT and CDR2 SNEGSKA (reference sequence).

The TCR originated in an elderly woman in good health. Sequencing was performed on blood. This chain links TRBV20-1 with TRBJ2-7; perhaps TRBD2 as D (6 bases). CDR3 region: CSAPEPAGFGQYF. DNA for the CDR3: TGCAGTGCTCCAGAGCCCGCGGGATTCGGGCAGTACTTC.